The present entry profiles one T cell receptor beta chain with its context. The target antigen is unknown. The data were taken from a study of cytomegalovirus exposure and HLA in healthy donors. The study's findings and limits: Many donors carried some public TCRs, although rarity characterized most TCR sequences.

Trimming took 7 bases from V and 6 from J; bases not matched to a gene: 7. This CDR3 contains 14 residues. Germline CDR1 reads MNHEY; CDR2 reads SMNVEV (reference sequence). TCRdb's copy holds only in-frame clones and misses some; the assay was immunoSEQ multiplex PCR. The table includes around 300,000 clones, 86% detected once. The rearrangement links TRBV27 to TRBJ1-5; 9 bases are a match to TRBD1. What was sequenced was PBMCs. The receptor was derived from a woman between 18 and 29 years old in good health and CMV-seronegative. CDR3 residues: CASKYRGQGQPQHF. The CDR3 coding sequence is TGTGCCAGCAAATACAGGGGGCAAGGTCAGCCCCAGCATTTT.